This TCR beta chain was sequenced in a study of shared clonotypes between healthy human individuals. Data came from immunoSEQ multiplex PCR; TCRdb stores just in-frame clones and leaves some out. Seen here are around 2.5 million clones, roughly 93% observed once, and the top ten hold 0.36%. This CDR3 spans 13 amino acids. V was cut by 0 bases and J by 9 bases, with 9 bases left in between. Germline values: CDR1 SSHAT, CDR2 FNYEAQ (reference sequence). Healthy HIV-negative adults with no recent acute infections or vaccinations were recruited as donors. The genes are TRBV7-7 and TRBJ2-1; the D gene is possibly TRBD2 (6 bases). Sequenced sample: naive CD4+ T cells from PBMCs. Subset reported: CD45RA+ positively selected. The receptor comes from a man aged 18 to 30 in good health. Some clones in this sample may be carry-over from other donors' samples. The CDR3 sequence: CASSLARGTEQFF. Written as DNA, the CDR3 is TGTGCCAGCAGCTTAGCGCGGGGTACTGAGCAGTTCTTC.